This TCR beta chain comes out of a study of T cell responses to AZD1222 COVID-19 vaccine. This CDR3 has 16 amino acids. The V gene's germline CDR1 is SGDLS and CDR2 YYNGEE. Trimming shortened V by 0 bases and J by 2 bases, and 12 bases separated the two germline ends. As for this clone: Antigen specificity is unknown.

The table came from immunoSEQ multiplex PCR; TCRdb's copy has only in-frame clones and leaves some out. The table has about 150,000 clones, 85% to 90% seen once; the top ten hold 6% to 8%. Notes on the study in general: Baseline seropositivity characterized only six AZD1222 recipients. Across spike, vaccine-associated CD4 TCRs were found, dominant at 160-218 and 743-854.

This chain links TRBV9 with TRBJ1-3, with D perhaps matching TRBD1 (6 bases). The specimen was peripheral blood, collected on day 0 of AZD1222 vaccination. This TCR was recovered from an adult in good health. Here the CDR3 DNA reads TGTGCCAGCAGCGTAGATCCGGGGGCCACTGGAAACACCATATATTTT. Its protein is CASSVDPGATGNTIYF. The full variable domain, completed using reference TRBV9 and TRBJ1-3, is DSGVTQTPKHLITATGQRVTLRCSPRSGDLSVYWYQQSLDQGLQFLIQYYNGEERAKGNILERFSAQQFPDLHSELNLSSLELGDSALYFCASSVDPGATGNTIYFGEGSWLTVV.